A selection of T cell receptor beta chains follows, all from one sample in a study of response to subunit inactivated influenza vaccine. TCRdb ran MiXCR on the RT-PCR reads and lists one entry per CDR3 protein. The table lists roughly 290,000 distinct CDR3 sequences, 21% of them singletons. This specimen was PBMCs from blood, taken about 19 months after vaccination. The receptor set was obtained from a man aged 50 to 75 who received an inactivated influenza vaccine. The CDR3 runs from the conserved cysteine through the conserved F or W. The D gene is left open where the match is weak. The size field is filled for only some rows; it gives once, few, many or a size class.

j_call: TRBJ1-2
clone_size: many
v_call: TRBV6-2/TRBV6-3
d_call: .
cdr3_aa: CASSPWARSDGYTF
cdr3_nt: TGTGCCAGCAGCCCCTGGGCCCGGAGCGATGGCTACACCTTC

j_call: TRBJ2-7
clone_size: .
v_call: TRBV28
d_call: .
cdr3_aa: CARYPRDEQYF
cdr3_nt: TGTGCCAGGTATCCGAGGGACGAGCAGTACTTC

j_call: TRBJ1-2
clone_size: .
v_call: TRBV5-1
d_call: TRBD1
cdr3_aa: CASSFGTGTNYGYTF
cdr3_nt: TGCGCCAGCAGCTTTGGGACAGGAACTAACTATGGCTACACCTTC

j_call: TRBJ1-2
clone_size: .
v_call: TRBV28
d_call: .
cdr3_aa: CASRAGTHYGYTF
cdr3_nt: TGTGCCAGCAGAGCCGGGACGCACTATGGCTACACCTTC

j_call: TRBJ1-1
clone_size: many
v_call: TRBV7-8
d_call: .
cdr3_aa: CASSIGGGGTEAFF
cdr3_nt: TGTGCCAGCAGCATCGGCGGGGGGGGCACTGAAGCTTTCTTT

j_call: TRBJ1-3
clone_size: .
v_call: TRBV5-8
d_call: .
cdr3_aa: CATMRRSSGNTIYF
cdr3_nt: TGTGCCACCATGAGGAGAAGCTCTGGAAACACCATATATTTT

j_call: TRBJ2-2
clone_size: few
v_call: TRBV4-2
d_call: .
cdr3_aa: CASSQDRVSTGELFF
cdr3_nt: TGTGCCAGCAGCCAAGATCGGGTTTCCACCGGGGAGCTGTTTTTT

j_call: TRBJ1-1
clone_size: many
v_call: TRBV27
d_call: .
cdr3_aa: CASSLSGGHTEAFF
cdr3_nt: TGTGCCAGCAGTTTAAGTGGGGGCCACACTGAAGCTTTCTTT

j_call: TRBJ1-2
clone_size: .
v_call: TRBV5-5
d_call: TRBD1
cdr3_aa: CASINHPGQGNYGYTF
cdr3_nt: TGTGCCAGCATCAATCACCCGGGACAGGGAAACTATGGCTACACCTTC

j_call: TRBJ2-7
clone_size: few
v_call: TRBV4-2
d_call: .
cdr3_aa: CASSQDVNYEQYF
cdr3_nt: TGTGCCAGCAGCCAAGATGTGAATTACGAGCAGTACTTC

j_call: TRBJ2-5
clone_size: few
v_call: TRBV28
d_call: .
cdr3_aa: CASRTTIIGVKETQYF
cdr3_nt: TGTGCCAGCAGGACCACTATAATCGGGGTTAAAGAGACCCAGTACTTC

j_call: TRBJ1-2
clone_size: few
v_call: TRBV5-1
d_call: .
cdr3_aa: CASSLGRDDGYTF
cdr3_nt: TGCGCCAGCAGCTTGGGGAGGGATGATGGCTACACCTTC

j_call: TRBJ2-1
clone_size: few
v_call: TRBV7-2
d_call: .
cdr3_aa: CASSYGSTNEQFF
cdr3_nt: TGTGCCAGCAGCTACGGGAGCACCAATGAGCAGTTCTTC

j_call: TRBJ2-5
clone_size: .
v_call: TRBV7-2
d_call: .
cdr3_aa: CASSSDGTSGETQYF
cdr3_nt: TGTGCCAGCAGCTCCGACGGGACATCCGGAGAGACCCAGTACTTC

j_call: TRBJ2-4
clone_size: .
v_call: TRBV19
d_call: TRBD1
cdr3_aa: CASSRRRNEGAFKNIQYF
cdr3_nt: TGTGCCAGTAGTAGACGGAGGAATGAGGGGGCTTTCAAAAACATTCAGTACTTC

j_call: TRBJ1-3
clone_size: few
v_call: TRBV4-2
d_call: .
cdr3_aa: CASSSRPSSGNTIYF
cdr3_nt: TGTGCCAGCAGCTCCCGACCCAGCTCTGGAAACACCATATATTTT

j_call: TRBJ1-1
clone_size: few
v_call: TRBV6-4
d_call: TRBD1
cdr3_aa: CASSGPRWLSDRENTEAFF
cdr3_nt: TGTGCCAGCAGCGGACCTCGATGGTTGTCGGACAGGGAGAACACTGAAGCTTTCTTT

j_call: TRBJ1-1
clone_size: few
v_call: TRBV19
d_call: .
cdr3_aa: CASSLQGAEAFF
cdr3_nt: TGTGCCAGTAGCCTACAGGGTGCTGAAGCTTTCTTT

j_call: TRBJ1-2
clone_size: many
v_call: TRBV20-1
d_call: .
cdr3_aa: CSARGSGYTF
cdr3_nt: TGCAGTGCTAGAGGATCCGGCTACACCTTC

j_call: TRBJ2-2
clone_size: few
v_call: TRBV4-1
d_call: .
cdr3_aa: CASSQDGGTGELFF
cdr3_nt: TGCGCCAGCAGCCAAGACGGAGGTACCGGGGAGCTGTTTTTT

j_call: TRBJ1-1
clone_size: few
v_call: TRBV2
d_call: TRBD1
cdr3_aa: CASSRTGVSEAFF
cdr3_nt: TGTGCCAGCAGTAGAACAGGGGTTTCTGAAGCTTTCTTT

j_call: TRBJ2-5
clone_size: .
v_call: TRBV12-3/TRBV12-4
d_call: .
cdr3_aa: CASSGQQETQYF
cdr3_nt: TGTGCCAGCAGTGGACAGCAAGAGACCCAGTACTTC

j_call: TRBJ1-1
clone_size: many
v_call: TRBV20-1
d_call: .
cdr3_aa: CSAKDPVKAFF
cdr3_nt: TGCAGTGCCAAAGACCCCGTGAAGGCTTTCTTT

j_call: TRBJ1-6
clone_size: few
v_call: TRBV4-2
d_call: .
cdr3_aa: CASSQEGRRSPLHF
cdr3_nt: TGTGCCAGCAGCCAAGAAGGTAGGAGATCACCCCTCCACTTT

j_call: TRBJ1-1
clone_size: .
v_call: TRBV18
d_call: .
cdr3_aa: CASSQGTSPLGNTEAFF
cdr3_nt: TGTGCCAGCTCACAAGGGACTTCTCCCCTAGGGAACACTGAAGCTTTCTTT

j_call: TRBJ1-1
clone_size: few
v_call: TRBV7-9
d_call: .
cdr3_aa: CASSLPPYTEAFF
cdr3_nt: TGTGCCAGCAGCTTACCCCCGTACACTGAAGCTTTCTTT

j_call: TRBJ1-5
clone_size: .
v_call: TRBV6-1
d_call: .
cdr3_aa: CASSGRNSNQPQHF
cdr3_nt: TGTGCCAGCAGTGGGCGGAATAGCAATCAGCCCCAGCATTTT

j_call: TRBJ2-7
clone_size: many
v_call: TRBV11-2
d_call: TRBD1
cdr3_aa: CASSPNRGYSYEQYF
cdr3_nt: TGTGCCAGCAGCCCGAACAGGGGGTATTCCTACGAGCAGTACTTC

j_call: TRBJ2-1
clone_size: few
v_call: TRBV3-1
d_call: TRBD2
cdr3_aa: CASSQSSGTSGWSIYNEQFF
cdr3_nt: TGTGCCAGCAGCCAATCGTCCGGGACTAGCGGGTGGAGCATCTACAATGAGCAGTTCTTC

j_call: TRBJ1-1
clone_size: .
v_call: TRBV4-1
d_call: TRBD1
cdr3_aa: CASSHPQGAWGTEAFF
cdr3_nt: TGCGCCAGCAGCCACCCACAGGGGGCGTGGGGCACTGAAGCTTTCTTT

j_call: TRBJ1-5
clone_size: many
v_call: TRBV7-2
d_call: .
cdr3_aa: CASSSGKGNQPQHF
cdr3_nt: TGTGCCAGCAGCTCCGGGAAGGGAAATCAGCCCCAGCATTTT

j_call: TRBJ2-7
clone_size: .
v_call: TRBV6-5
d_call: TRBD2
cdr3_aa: CASSYPTIGEGSYEQYF
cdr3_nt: TGTGCCAGCAGTTACCCGACGATTGGGGAGGGCTCCTACGAGCAGTACTTC

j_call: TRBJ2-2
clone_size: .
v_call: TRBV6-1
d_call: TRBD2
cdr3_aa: CASRPGRLAGRPGGELFF
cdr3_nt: TGTGCCAGCAGACCCGGGAGGCTAGCGGGGCGGCCTGGCGGGGAGCTGTTTTTT

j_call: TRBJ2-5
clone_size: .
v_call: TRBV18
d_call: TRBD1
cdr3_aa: CASSQGTGGLETQYF
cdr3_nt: TGTGCCAGCTCACAAGGGACAGGGGGCCTGGAGACCCAGTACTTC

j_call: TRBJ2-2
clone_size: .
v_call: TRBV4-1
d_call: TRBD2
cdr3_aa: CASGGANTGELFF
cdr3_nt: TGCGCCAGCGGGGGGGCGAACACCGGGGAGCTGTTTTTT

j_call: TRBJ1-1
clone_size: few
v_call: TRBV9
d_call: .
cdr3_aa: CASSVEANTEAFF
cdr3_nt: TGTGCCAGCAGCGTAGAGGCGAACACTGAAGCTTTCTTT

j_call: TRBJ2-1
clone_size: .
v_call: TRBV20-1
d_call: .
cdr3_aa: CSAREYYNEQFF
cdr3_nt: TGCAGTGCTAGAGAGTACTACAATGAGCAGTTCTTC

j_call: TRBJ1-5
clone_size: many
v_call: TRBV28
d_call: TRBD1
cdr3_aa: CASSLLTGGYSNQPQHF
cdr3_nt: TGTGCCAGCAGCCTCCTGACAGGGGGATATAGCAATCAGCCCCAGCATTTT

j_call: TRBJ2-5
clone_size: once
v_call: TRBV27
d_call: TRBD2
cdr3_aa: CASSSGGAGETQYF
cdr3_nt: TGTGCCAGCAGTTCGGGGGGGGCGGGAGAGACCCAGTACTTC

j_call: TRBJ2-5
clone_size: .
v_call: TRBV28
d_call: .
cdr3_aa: CASSPLISAGTQYF
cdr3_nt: TGTGCCAGCAGTCCCCTTATCTCTGCCGGGACCCAGTACTTC

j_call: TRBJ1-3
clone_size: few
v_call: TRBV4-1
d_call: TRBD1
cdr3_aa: CASSYQQGGGNTIYF
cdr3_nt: TGCGCCAGCAGCTACCAACAGGGGGGCGGAAACACCATATATTTT

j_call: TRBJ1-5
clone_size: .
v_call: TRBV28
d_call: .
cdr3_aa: CASSVDLFTINQPQHF
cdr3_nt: TGTGCCAGCAGCGTCGACCTTTTCACCATAAATCAGCCCCAGCATTTT

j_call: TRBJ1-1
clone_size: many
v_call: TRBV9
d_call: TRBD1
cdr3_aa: CASSPRTGAEAFF
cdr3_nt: TGTGCCAGCAGCCCCCGGACAGGGGCTGAAGCTTTCTTT

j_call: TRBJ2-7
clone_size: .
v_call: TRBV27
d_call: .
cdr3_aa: CASSLLGGDSYEQYF
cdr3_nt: TGTGCCAGCAGTTTACTAGGGGGTGATTCCTACGAGCAGTACTTC